The 24 T cell receptor beta chains below were found in one sample sequenced in a study of shared clonotypes between healthy human individuals. Positively selected for CCR7, the CD45RO-negative cells used as naive CD8 cells excluded terminally differentiated effector memory CD45RA+ cells. This table comes from immunoSEQ multiplex PCR, and its TCRdb copy is limited to in-frame clones, with some not included. The profile shows around 2.1 million clones, under 95% of them singletons. The sequenced sample consisted of naive CD8+ T cells from PBMCs. The source of these receptors is a man aged 18 to 30 in good health. Some clones in this sample may be carry-over from other donors' samples.

This rearrangement joins TRBV7-8 to TRBJ2-2; 11 bases are shared with TRBD2. The CDR3 has 16 amino acids. The V gene's germline CDR1 is SGHVS and CDR2 FQNEAQ. V shed 1 base and J 7 bases; nucleotides not matched to a gene: 5. The CDR3 DNA reads TGTGCCAGCAGCTTAGATAGCGGGAGGGCCGTCGGGGAGCTGTTTTTT. As protein: CASSLDSGRAVGELFF.

The chain is built from TRBV28 and TRBJ1-1; D is unresolved. Trimming cost V 4 bases and J 6 bases, with 6 bases left between them. The CDR3 covers 11 residues. Germline assignment: CDR1 MDHEN and CDR2 SYDVKM. DNA of the CDR3: TGTGCCAGCAGTTGGTCCGCTGAAGCTTTCTTT. It is translated as CASSWSAEAFF.

The chain uses TRBV27 and TRBJ2-1; D possibly corresponds to TRBD1 (5 bases). CDR1 is MNHEY, CDR2 SMNVEV, per germline (reference sequence). This CDR3 comprises 14 residues. Deletions cut 7 bases from V and 4 bases from J, with 14 bases between. This chain's CDR3 is CASIFRAGYNEQFF. The CDR3 DNA is TGTGCCAGCATTTTCAGGGCAGGGTACAATGAGCAGTTCTTC.

The V and J genes are TRBV9 and TRBJ1-1; 7 nucleotides match TRBD1. Germline CDR1 is SGDLS and CDR2 is YYNGEE. The trim removed 3 bases at V and 10 bases at J, leaving 9 bases unmatched. The CDR3 spans 13 residues. CDR3 bases: TGTGCCAGCAGCGCAGGCGACAGGGAGGGAGCTTTCTTT. It specifies CASSAGDREGAFF.

CDR3 DNA: TGTGCCAGCAGTTACGGTGGACGGACAGATACGCAGTATTTT. Amino acids: CASSYGGRTDTQYF. The rearrangement uses TRBV6-5 and TRBJ2-3; D is undetermined. Germline CDR1 is MNHEY and CDR2 is SVGAGI. The CDR3 is 14 residues long. V lost 2 bases and J 3 bases, leaving 9 bases between the germline ends.

The chain is built from TRBV27 and TRBJ2-1; tentatively, D is TRBD2 (6 bases). Trimming removed 0 bases at V and 6 bases at J, with 18 bases between. Germline V lookup: CDR1 MNHEY, CDR2 SMNVEV (reference sequence). The CDR3 contains 17 residues. CDR3 coding DNA: TGTGCCAGCAGTTTATCGGGGCGGGGCGGGATCGTCAATGAGCAGTTCTTC. Residues: CASSLSGRGGIVNEQFF.

The chain employs TRBV14 and TRBJ2-1; D is undetermined. The V and J ends lost 0 bases and 9 bases respectively, with 15 bases between them. The CDR3 runs to 15 residues. Germline CDR1 is SGHDN and CDR2 is FVKESK. In DNA form, the CDR3 reads TGTGCCAGCAGCCAAGAGCGGTTGTATTGGAGTGAGCAGTTCTTC. Translation: CASSQERLYWSEQFF.

The J gene is TRBJ2-7, the V gene TRBV9; D gene uncertain. V was clipped by 0 bases and J by 5 bases, with 15 bases between them. This CDR3 spans 15 amino acids. CDR1 and CDR2 from the germline V gene are SGDLS and YYNGEE. The CDR3 nucleotides are TGTGCCAGCAGCGTAGGTCAGAATCCTAGGAACGAGCAGTACTTC. Residues: CASSVGQNPRNEQYF.

The chain uses TRBV6-1 and TRBJ2-7; D unclear. The germline V and J ends were trimmed by 3 bases and 3 bases, with 6 bases remaining between them. The CDR3 consists of 12 residues. Germline CDR1 MNHNS, CDR2 SASEGT. The chain's CDR3 is CASSDIIYEQYF. The CDR3 nucleotides read TGTGCCAGCAGTGATATTATCTACGAGCAGTACTTC.

The chain links TRBV5-1 to TRBJ2-3; 7 nucleotides match TRBD2. CDR3 length equals 16 residues. Germline CDR1 reads SGHRS; CDR2 reads YFSETQ. Germline trimming cut 1 base from V and 1 base from J; bases unmatched to any gene: 6. Here the CDR3 DNA reads TGCGCCAGCAGCTTGTTGGTACGGGAGGGCACAGATACGCAGTATTTT. Translation gives CASSLLVREGTDTQYF.

This clone was observed once. The chain carries TRBV19 and TRBJ1-1, with a tentative D call TRBD1 (6 bases). The CDR3 covers 15 residues. The V end lost 4 bases, the J end lost 4 bases, and 16 bases lay between the germline ends. The germline CDR1 and CDR2 sequences are LNHDA and SQIVND (reference sequence). The CDR3 DNA is TGTGCCAGTAGTAGCAGGACAGTCCCGGGCACTGAAGCTTTCTTT. The encoded protein is CASSSRTVPGTEAFF.

V usage is TRBV21-1 and J usage is TRBJ2-7. TRBV21-1 is a pseudogene. The CDR3 covers 10 residues. DNA of the CDR3: TGTGCCAGCACCGAAGACGAGCAGTACTTC. Residues: CASTEDEQYF.

This chain connects TRBV29-1 to TRBJ2-1; D gene uncertain. The CDR3 consists of 12 residues. Germline V gene lookup returns CDR1 SQVTM and CDR2 ANQGSEA. Deletions cut 6 bases from V and 8 bases from J, with 14 bases between. Written as DNA, the CDR3 is TGCAGCGTGGGCTCTAGTAGCCATGAGCAGTTCTTC. Translating it yields CSVGSSSHEQFF.

This chain connects TRBV5-8 to TRBJ2-7; 9 bases line up with TRBD2. This CDR3 has 15 residues. Germline V gene sequence: CDR1 SGHTS, CDR2 YDEGEE. Trimming removed 4 bases from V and 5 bases from J; junction bases left unmatched: 10. The CDR3 coding sequence is TGTGCCAGCAGCCGTAGCGGGAGTGGTATCCACGAGCAGTACTTC. Its translation is CASSRSGSGIHEQYF.

For this clone: Other nucleotide sequences in the sample specify the same CDR3. The V and J genes are TRBV28 and TRBJ1-5, with D perhaps TRBD1 (5 bases). The CDR3 consists of 14 residues. Trimming stripped 5 bases from V and 0 bases from J, with 8 bases between. The germline CDR1 and CDR2 sequences are MDHEN and SYDVKM. CDR3 sequence: CASSLDNSNQPQHF. As DNA, the CDR3 is TGTGCCAGCAGTCTGGACAATAGCAATCAGCCCCAGCATTTT. Combining the CDR3 with reference TRBV28 and TRBJ1-5 gives the whole variable domain DVKVTQSSRYLVKRTGEKVFLECVQDMDHENMFWYRQDPGLGLRLIYFSYDVKMKEKGDIPEGYSVSREKKERFSLILESASTNQTSMYLCASSLDNSNQPQHFGDGTRLSIL.

J is TRBJ2-3 and V is TRBV5-6; 9 positions match TRBD2. Germline trimming cut 5 bases from V and 4 bases from J; bases unmatched to any gene: 5. Germline-derived CDR1 and CDR2 are SGHDT and YYEEEE. The CDR3 is made up of 14 amino acids. The CDR3 coding sequence is TGTGCCAGCAGATTAGCGGGAGTCGCAGATACGCAGTATTTT. Its translation: CASRLAGVADTQYF.

The rearrangement links TRBV6-5 to TRBJ1-4; D not resolved. This CDR3 region has 15 residues. The ends were cut back, 0 bases at V and 5 bases at J, with 10 bases in the middle. Germline V CDR1 and CDR2: MNHEY, SVGAGI. The CDR3 bases are TGTGCCAGCAGTTACTCACCTGCCGCGAATGAAAAACTGTTTTTT. Protein product: CASSYSPAANEKLFF.

The genes are TRBV7-6 and TRBJ1-5; D call uncertain. CDR1 and CDR2 (germline): SGHVS, FNYEAQ. This CDR3 comprises 13 residues. V was clipped by 8 bases and J by 4 bases, with 12 bases between them. DNA of the CDR3: TGTGCCAGCGCGGCAGGTCCAAATCAGCCCCAGCATTTT. Translating gives CASAAGPNQPQHF. Looking up the rest from reference TRBV7-6 and TRBJ1-5 gives the full variable domain: GAGVSQSPRYKVTKRGQDVALRCDPISGHVSLYWYRQALGQGPEFLTYFNYEAQQDKSGLPNDRFSAERPEGSISTLTIQRTEQRDSAMYRCASAAGPNQPQHFGDGTRLSIL.

This rearrangement joins TRBV25-1 to TRBJ2-1; 9 positions match TRBD1. CDR1 and CDR2 (germline): MGHDK, SYGVNS. J lost 4 bases, V lost 10 bases, and 11 bases had no gene match. The CDR3 extends over 15 amino acids. CDR3 region: CATLHGTGIYNEQFF. CDR3 DNA sequence: TGTGCCACCCTCCACGGGACAGGGATTTACAATGAGCAGTTCTTC.

This clone turned up a few times. The rearrangement joins TRBV4-1 to TRBJ1-1, with D uncertain. The CDR3 is 14 amino acids. V gave up 0 bases and J gave up 3 bases, with 8 bases separating them. The germline V gene encodes CDR1 MGHRA and CDR2 YSYEKL. The CDR3 DNA follows: TGCGCCAGCAGCCAAGATGGGGAGGACACTGAAGCTTTCTTT. This sequence encodes CASSQDGEDTEAFF.

V is TRBV25-1 and J is TRBJ2-1; TRBD1 is a possible D gene (5 bases). The CDR3 totals 13 residues. Per the germline V gene, CDR1 is MGHDK and CDR2 is SYGVNS. Trimming took 3 bases from V and 6 from J, leaving 9 bases between them. CDR3 DNA: TGTGCCAGCAGTGATGGTAGGGGCAATGAGCAGTTCTTC. This sequence encodes CASSDGRGNEQFF.

As regards this clone: Other nucleotide sequences from this sample produce the same CDR3. The genes are TRBV9 and TRBJ2-5; 9 bases are a match to TRBD1. Per the germline V gene, CDR1 is SGDLS and CDR2 is YYNGEE. The junction had 6 bases not matched to a gene; V was cut back by 3 bases and J by 3 bases. CDR3 size: 15 residues. The CDR3 loop is CASSASGTGKETQYF. CDR3 in DNA: TGTGCCAGCAGCGCATCCGGGACAGGGAAAGAGACCCAGTACTTC.

The CDR3 DNA reads as TGTGCCTGGAGTGTAACTAGCGTTTACGAGCAGTACTTC. Translating gives CAWSVTSVYEQYF. This chain uses TRBV30 with TRBJ2-5; 7 bases fit TRBD2. The J call may be incorrect, as the DNA end agrees better with TRBJ2-7. Germline loops: CDR1 GTSNPN, CDR2 SVGIG (reference sequence). The CDR3 runs 13 residues.

This chain links TRBV4-2 with TRBJ2-7; 14 nucleotides agree with TRBD2. CDR1 LGHNA and CDR2 YNFKEQ come from the germline V gene. V lost 4 bases, J lost 3 bases, and 11 bases stayed unmatched. The CDR3 has 18 amino acids. The CDR3 here is CASSLLSPGLAGVYEQYF. The CDR3 nucleotides are TGTGCCAGCAGCCTACTCAGCCCGGGACTAGCGGGAGTCTACGAGCAGTACTTC.